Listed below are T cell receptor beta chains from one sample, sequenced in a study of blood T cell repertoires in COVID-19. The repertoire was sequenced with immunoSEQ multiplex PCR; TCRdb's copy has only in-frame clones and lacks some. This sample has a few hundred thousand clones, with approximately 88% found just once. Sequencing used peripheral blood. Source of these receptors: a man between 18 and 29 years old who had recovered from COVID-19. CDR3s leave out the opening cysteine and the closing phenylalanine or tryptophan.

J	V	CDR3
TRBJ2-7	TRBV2	ASSDENYEQY
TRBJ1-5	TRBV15	ATSAQGNQPQH
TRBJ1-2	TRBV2	ASIPTTRTGDNYGYT
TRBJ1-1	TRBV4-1	ASSPQVNTEAF
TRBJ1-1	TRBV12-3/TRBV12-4	ALKDGTEAF
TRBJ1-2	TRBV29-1	SVEDRSGSYGYT
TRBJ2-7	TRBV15	ATSRASYEQY
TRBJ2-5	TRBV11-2	ASSLGYGGQETQY
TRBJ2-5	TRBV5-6	ASSLAGTPGETQY
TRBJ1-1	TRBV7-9	ASSSDRGNTEAF
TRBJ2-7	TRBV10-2	ASSEDPTGGDSEQY
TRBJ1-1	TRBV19	ASSPGQGSTEAF
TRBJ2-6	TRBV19	ASSITTGLDSGANVLT
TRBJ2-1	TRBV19	ASSIGGDYNEQF
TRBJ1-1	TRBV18	ASSPMGQDGKAF
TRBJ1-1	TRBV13	ASSLRPGETEAF
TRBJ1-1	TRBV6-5	ASRGGLNTEAF
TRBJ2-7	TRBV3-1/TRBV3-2	ASSQLTGNYEQY
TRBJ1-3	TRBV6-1	ASSGGTAGSGNTIY
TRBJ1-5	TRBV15	ATSRDLGGNQPQH
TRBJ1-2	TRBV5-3	ARSRRDRISYGYT
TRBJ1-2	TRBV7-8	ASSLDTGGPVVYGYT
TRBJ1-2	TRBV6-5	ASQVWDGYT
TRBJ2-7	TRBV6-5	ASSGHEQGIFEQY
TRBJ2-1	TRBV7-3	ASSRTSGSYNEQF
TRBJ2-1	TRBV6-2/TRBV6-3	ASSYRAPSGRASYNEQF
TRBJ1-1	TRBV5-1	ASSLAPRQSNTEAF
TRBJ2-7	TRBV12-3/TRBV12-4	ASRSGSYEQY
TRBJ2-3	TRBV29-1	SVSGGAGDTQY
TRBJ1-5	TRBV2	ASGAYSNQPQH
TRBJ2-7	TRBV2	ASSLDRGRRDEQY
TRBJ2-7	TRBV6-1	ASSEVGGAGREQY
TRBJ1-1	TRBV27	ASRARNTEAF
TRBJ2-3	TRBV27	ASSTSGTDTQY
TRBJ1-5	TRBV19	ASSLEPGPQH
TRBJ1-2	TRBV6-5	ASSPGAPLYGYT
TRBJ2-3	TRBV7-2	ASSLIAGGPDTQY
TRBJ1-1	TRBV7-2	ASSFYDREAF